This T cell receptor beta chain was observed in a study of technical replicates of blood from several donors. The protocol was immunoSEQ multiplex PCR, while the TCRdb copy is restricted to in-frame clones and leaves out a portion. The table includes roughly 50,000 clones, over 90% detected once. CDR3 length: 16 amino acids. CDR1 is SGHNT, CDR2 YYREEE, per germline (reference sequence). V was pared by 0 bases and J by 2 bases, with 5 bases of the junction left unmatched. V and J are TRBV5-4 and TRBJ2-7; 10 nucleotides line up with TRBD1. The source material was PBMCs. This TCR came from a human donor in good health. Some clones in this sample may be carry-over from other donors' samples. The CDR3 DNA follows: TGTGCCAGCAGCTTGGAACCGGGACAGGGGACCTACGAGCAGTACTTC. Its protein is CASSLEPGQGTYEQYF.